These 14 T cell receptor beta chains share one sample of origin, sequenced in a study of response to subunit inactivated influenza vaccine. TCRdb itself ran the RT-PCR reads through MiXCR, one entry per CDR3 protein. Of 590,000 or so distinct CDR3 sequences in the sample, roughly 15% are singletons; the top ten hold about 7.4%. The sequenced sample was PBMCs from blood, obtained around two weeks before vaccination. The receptor set was obtained from a man between 50 and 59 years old who received an inactivated influenza vaccine.

This clonotype was found a few times. This sequence joins TRBV7-2 and TRBJ2-7, with a weak D call TRBD2 (5 bases). The CDR3 extends over 16 amino acids. Germline lookup yields CDR1 SGHTA and CDR2 FQGNSA. The germline V and J ends were trimmed by 0 bases and 0 bases, with 12 bases remaining between them. The DNA of the CDR3 is TGTGCCAGCAGCTTAGCGCCGGGAACGAGCTCCTACGAGCAGTACTTC. Protein: CASSLAPGTSSYEQYF.

As for this clonotype: At one end, the junction sequence differs from germline, possibly due to a read error. V gene TRBV11-1 combines with J gene TRBJ2-3; 7 nucleotides match TRBD2. This CDR3 contains 14 residues. Germline CDR1 SGHAT, CDR2 FQDESV (reference sequence). The CDR3 coding sequence is TGTGCCAGCAGCCCCAGCGGGGTGACAGATATGCAGTATTTT. Translated: CASSPSGVTDMQYF.

The chain carries TRBV10-3 and TRBJ2-1, with D perhaps matching TRBD1 (6 bases). The CDR3 is 11 amino acids. Trimming removed 3 bases from V and 10 bases from J, with 7 bases in between. The V gene's germline CDR1 is ENHRY and CDR2 SYGVKD. CDR3 nucleotides: TGTGCCATCAGTGAAGACAGGGAGCAGTTCTTC. Amino acids: CAISEDREQFF.

In its sample, this clonotype was seen a few times. The gene calls are TRBV7-9 and TRBJ1-1; D may be TRBD1 (6 bases). Looked up from germline, CDR1 is SEHNR and CDR2 is FQNEAQ (reference sequence). The CDR3 loop spans 16 amino acids. V shed 5 bases and J shed 1 base, with 17 bases lying between them. In DNA, the CDR3 is TGTGCCAGCAGCCTTCAAACAGGGAGGGGGAACACTGAAGCTTTCTTT. Translating gives CASSLQTGRGNTEAFF. The whole variable domain, remainder taken from reference TRBV7-9 and TRBJ1-1, is DTGVSQNPRHKITKRGQNVTFRCDPISEHNRLYWYRQTLGQGPEFLTYFQNEAQLEKSRLLSDRFSAERPKGSFSTLEIQRTEQGDSAMYLCASSLQTGRGNTEAFFGQGTRLTVV.

This sequence joins TRBV6-7 and TRBJ1-2; D is undetermined. TRBV6-7 has ORF status, its function being uncertain. Between the trimmed V and J ends, which lost 0 bases and 4 bases, there was a span of 9 bases. The CDR3 totals 14 residues. The CDR3 nucleotides are TGTGCCAGCAGTTACTCGGGCAGTGTCTATGGCTACACCTTC. As protein: CASSYSGSVYGYTF.

This clonotype has a count of ten or more. The chain combines TRBV2 with TRBJ1-2, with 8 bases lining up with TRBD1. J was trimmed by 3 bases and V by 3 bases; bases with no gene match: 18. This CDR3 contains 19 residues. Germline V lookup: CDR1 SNHLY, CDR2 FYNNEI. The CDR3 nucleotides read TGTGCCAGCAGTGAGGGCGGTTTGATCAGGGGGCAGTGGGACTATGGCTACACCTTC. Its protein product is CASSEGGLIRGQWDYGYTF.

CDR3 in amino acids: CASSLVGARDSPLHF. CDR3 in DNA: TGCGCCAGCAGCTTGGTGGGGGCTCGCGATTCACCCCTCCACTTT. This chain links TRBV5-1 with TRBJ1-6, with D maybe TRBD1 (6 bases). The V gene lost 0 bases and the J gene lost 8 bases, with 12 bases spanning the gap. CDR1 and CDR2 from the germline V gene are SGHRS and YFSETQ. CDR3 length: 15 residues.

This clonotype was recorded at least ten times. The chain carries TRBV5-1 and TRBJ1-5; tentative D call: TRBD1 (5 bases). The CDR3 totals 15 residues. With 4 bases removed from V and 0 bases from J, the gap between germline ends came to 11 bases. CDR1 and CDR2 (germline): SGHRS, YFSETQ. The CDR3 loop reads CASSLGQYSNQPQHF. DNA of the CDR3: TGCGCCAGCAGCCTCGGACAATATAGCAATCAGCCCCAGCATTTT.

This clonotype was seen only a few times. CDR3 sequence: CASSSPGGTNYGYTF. CDR3 nucleotides: TGTGCCAGCAGTTCACCGGGGGGCACTAACTATGGCTACACCTTC. This chain joins TRBV6-5 and TRBJ1-2, with a tentative D call TRBD1 (6 bases). Per the germline V gene, CDR1 is MNHEY and CDR2 is SVGAGI. The CDR3 extends over 15 amino acids. V gave up 4 bases and J gave up 0 bases, with 12 bases separating them.

The gene calls are TRBV10-3 and TRBJ2-1; 12 nucleotides align to TRBD2. The CDR3 is 13 amino acids. After removal of 8 bases from V and 7 bases from J, the junction contained 3 bases not matched to a gene. CDR1 and CDR2 from the germline V gene are ENHRY and SYGVKD. The CDR3 coding sequence is TGTGCCATCCTAGCGGGAGGGCCAAATGAGCAGTTCTTC. Amino acid sequence: CAILAGGPNEQFF.

The chain is built from TRBV20-1 and TRBJ2-3; unclear D gene. Germline loops: CDR1 DFQATT, CDR2 SNEGSKA (reference sequence). CDR3 size: 16 residues. With 5 bases removed from V and 4 bases from J, the gap between germline ends came to 22 bases. This CDR3 is CSAGDGSNVGPDTQYF. CDR3 nucleotides: TGCAGTGCTGGGGATGGCTCTAACGTAGGACCAGATACGCAGTATTTT.

This clonotype appeared a few times. The V call is TRBV28, the J call TRBJ2-1; D call uncertain. The CDR3 consists of 16 residues. Trimming left V 3 bases short and J 7 bases short, with 19 bases between. Germline lookup yields CDR1 MDHEN and CDR2 SYDVKM. CDR3 sequence (DNA): TGTGCCAGCAGTTTTGTGGAAAGGTACAGCGTTAATGAGCAGTTCTTC. It is translated as CASSFVERYSVNEQFF.

This clonotype was seen at least ten times. The V gene is TRBV7-9, the J gene TRBJ1-2; no clear D. Trimming removed 2 bases at V and 6 bases at J, with 10 bases between. Germline values: CDR1 SEHNR, CDR2 FQNEAQ (reference sequence). The CDR3 is 13 amino acids. CDR3 bases: TGTGCCAGCAGCTTACCTGGACGGGATGGCTACACCTTC. It encodes CASSLPGRDGYTF.

CDR3 sequence reads: CASSSTDRGRETQYF. In DNA, the CDR3 is TGTGCCAGCAGCTCCACCGACAGGGGGCGTGAGACCCAGTACTTC. This rearrangement joins TRBV12-3 or TRBV12-4 to TRBJ2-5; 10 bases fit TRBD1. The CDR3 totals 15 residues. V was pared by 6 bases and J by 5 bases, with 9 bases of the junction left unmatched.